This entry lists 19 T cell receptor beta chains sequenced from one sample in a study of identical twins. TCRdb processed the 5' RACE reads anew with MiXCR; each CDR3 protein has one entry. Among around 250,000 distinct CDR3 sequences, around 6.5% were seen once, and the ten largest hold approximately 15%. These data also featured in a second study, about T cells expressing NK-cell markers.

Material for sequencing was CD8+ T cells sorted from blood. The receptor source for this set is a woman aged 18-29 years in good health.

This clonotype was seen more than once but under ten times. The chain links TRBV7-9 to TRBJ1-4, with 9 bases identical to TRBD1. The CDR3 has 16 residues. Germline V CDR1 and CDR2: SEHNR, FQNEAQ (reference sequence). The V segment lost 0 bases and the J segment 8 bases; nucleotides outside the gene matches: 7. The CDR3 here is CASSLALGQGGEKLFF. The CDR3 DNA reads TGTGCCAGCAGCTTAGCGCTGGGACAGGGTGGAGAAAAACTGTTTTTT. The variable domain in full, with the rest retrieved from reference TRBV7-9 and TRBJ1-4, is DTGVSQNPRHKITKRGQNVTFRCDPISEHNRLYWYRQTLGQGPEFLTYFQNEAQLEKSRLLSDRFSAERPKGSFSTLEIQRTEQGDSAMYLCASSLALGQGGEKLFFGSGTQLSVL.

This clonotype was counted ten times or more. The chain links TRBV7-8 to TRBJ2-7, with 11 positions matching TRBD2. Germline-derived CDR1 and CDR2 are SGHVS and FQNEAQ. V gave up 7 bases and J gave up 3 bases; unmatched junction bases: 8. The CDR3 has 15 residues. The CDR3 reads CASIDTSGRYYEQYF. The CDR3 DNA reads as TGTGCCAGCATCGATACTAGCGGGAGATACTACGAGCAGTACTTC. Full variable domain (outside the CDR3, taken from reference TRBV7-8 and TRBJ2-7): GAGVSQSPRYKVAKRGQDVALRCDPISGHVSLFWYQQALGQGPEFLTYFQNEAQLDKSGLPSDRFFAERPEGSVSTLKIQRTQQEDSAVYLCASIDTSGRYYEQYFGPGTRLTVT.

The table lists this clonotype with a few counts. This sequence joins TRBV27 and TRBJ2-1, with D perhaps given as TRBD1 or TRBD2 (5 bases each). CDR1 and CDR2 from the germline V gene are MNHEY and SMNVEV (reference sequence). The CDR3 totals 16 residues. Trimming stripped 0 bases from V and 5 bases from J, with 14 bases between. The CDR3 protein is CASSLSSTGTDNEQFF. In nucleotides, the CDR3 is TGTGCCAGCAGTTTATCCTCAACTGGGACCGACAATGAGCAGTTCTTC.

The chain recombines TRBV19 with TRBJ1-2; 8 nucleotides align to TRBD1. CDR3 length: 14 amino acids. The junction had 5 bases not matched to a gene; V was cut back by 1 base and J by 7 bases. CDR1 and CDR2 from the germline V gene are LNHDA and SQIVND (reference sequence). CDR3 in amino acids: CASSIGARGPGYTF. DNA of the CDR3: TGTGCCAGTAGTATAGGGGCCAGGGGGCCTGGCTACACCTTC.

The chain carries TRBV2 and TRBJ2-2; TRBD1 might be the D (6 bases). The germline V gene encodes CDR1 SNHLY and CDR2 FYNNEI. This CDR3 has 14 amino acids. V was clipped by 3 bases and J by 4 bases, with 9 bases between them. The CDR3 DNA is TGTGCCAGCAGTGACCCCAGGGGCACCGGGGAGCTGTTTTTT. This sequence encodes CASSDPRGTGELFF.

This clonotype was seen repeatedly, ten times or more. This sequence joins TRBV5-1 and TRBJ1-2; no clear D. V was trimmed by 4 bases and J by 6 bases, leaving 13 bases between them. This CDR3 region has 13 residues. CDR1 is SGHRS and CDR2 is YFSETQ in the germline V gene. DNA for the CDR3: TGCGCCAGCAGCCTAGAGGGATTTGATGGCTACACCTTC. This encodes CASSLEGFDGYTF. Together with reference TRBV5-1 and TRBJ1-2, the CDR3 gives the full variable domain: KAGVTQTPRYLIKTRGQQVTLSCSPISGHRSVSWYQQTPGQGLQFLFEYFSETQRNKGNFPGRFSGRQFSNSRSEMNVSTLELGDSALYLCASSLEGFDGYTFGSGTRLTVV.

In this sample, this clonotype turned up a few times. The CDR3 sequence: CASSFGTESYEQYF. Written as DNA, the CDR3 is TGTGCCAGCAGCTTCGGGACGGAATCCTACGAGCAGTACTTC. The chain has TRBV11-2 and TRBJ2-7; D tentatively reads TRBD1 or TRBD2 (5 bases each). This CDR3 has 14 amino acids. Per germline, CDR1 SGHAT and CDR2 FQNNGV. V lost 3 bases and J 1 base, leaving 10 bases between the germline ends.

Many counts were recorded for this clonotype. The CDR3 coding sequence is TGTGCCATCAGTGAGGGACCTGAGCAGTTCTTC. This codes for CAISEGPEQFF. The rearrangement joins TRBV10-3 to TRBJ2-1; D ambiguous. V was trimmed by 2 bases and J by 9 bases, leaving 5 bases between them. This CDR3 comprises 11 residues. CDR1 and CDR2 (germline): ENHRY, SYGVKD.

This clonotype was found many times. The chain is built from TRBV12-3 or TRBV12-4 and TRBJ2-2, with 8 bases aligning to TRBD2. J was trimmed by 4 bases and V by 4 bases; bases with no gene match: 5. CDR3 size: 15 residues. CDR3 bases: TGTGCCAGCAGTTCGACGGGGGGGCGCACCGGGGAGCTGTTTTTT. It yields the protein CASSSTGGRTGELFF.

This clonotype was detected a few times. The chain couples TRBV13 to TRBJ1-1, with D uncertain. V was trimmed by 3 bases and J by 4 bases, leaving 15 bases between them. Germline loops: CDR1 PRHDT, CDR2 FYEKMQ (reference sequence). The CDR3 is made up of 15 amino acids. CDR3 loop: CASSFPGAAGTEAFF. CDR3 nucleotide sequence: TGTGCCAGCAGCTTTCCAGGCGCAGCCGGCACTGAAGCTTTCTTT. Full variable domain (missing parts from reference TRBV13 and TRBJ1-1): AAGVIQSPRHLIKEKRETATLKCYPIPRHDTVYWYQQGPGQDPQFLISFYEKMQSDKGSIPDRFSAQQFSDYHSELNMSSLELGDSALYFCASSFPGAAGTEAFFGQGTRLTVV.

This clonotype came up a few times. This chain uses TRBV20-1 with TRBJ2-4; 15 bases match TRBD2. The CDR3 has 17 residues. Germline V gene lookup returns CDR1 DFQATT and CDR2 SNEGSKA (reference sequence). V lost 6 bases to trimming and J lost 3 bases; unmatched junction nucleotides: 9. The CDR3 here is CSARTSGRAVGKNIQYF. The CDR3 nucleotides are TGCAGTGCCAGGACTAGCGGGAGGGCCGTCGGCAAAAACATTCAGTACTTC.

The rearrangement joins TRBV6-5 to TRBJ2-5; D is possibly TRBD1 or TRBD2 (5 bases each). This CDR3 region has 14 residues. Per germline, CDR1 MNHEY and CDR2 SVGAGI. The V end was cut by 0 bases, the J end by 4 bases, with 9 bases between. In DNA form, the CDR3 reads TGTGCCAGCAGTTACTCGGGGGTTACAGAGACCCAGTACTTC. Its translation is CASSYSGVTETQYF.

There are a few counts of this clonotype. V gene TRBV10-3 combines with J gene TRBJ2-7; D is possibly TRBD2 (6 bases). The CDR3 is 13 amino acids. CDR1 is ENHRY and CDR2 is SYGVKD in the germline V gene. Trimming took off 6 bases at V and 1 base at J, with 10 bases between the two ends. The CDR3: CAIRGDSSYEQYF. For the CDR3, the DNA is TGTGCCATCAGGGGGGACTCTTCCTACGAGCAGTACTTC.

This clonotype was counted only a few times. The rearrangement uses TRBV11-2 and TRBJ2-3, with D perhaps matching TRBD2 (6 bases). V was cut by 5 bases and J by 0 bases, with 21 bases left in between. The CDR3 is made up of 18 amino acids. CDR1 SGHAT and CDR2 FQNNGV come from the germline V gene. CDR3 in amino acids: CASSDGRYGGTSTDTQYF. For the CDR3, the DNA is TGTGCCAGCAGCGACGGACGTTACGGGGGTACTAGCACAGATACGCAGTATTTT.

This clonotype was recorded at least ten times. The chain is built from TRBV25-1 and TRBJ2-5, with D uncertain. Germline V CDR1 and CDR2: MGHDK, SYGVNS. Trimming stripped 3 bases from V and 2 bases from J, with 13 bases between. The CDR3 is made up of 15 amino acids. The CDR3 loop is CASSDPSLSQETQYF. The CDR3 nucleotides read TGTGCCAGCAGTGACCCTTCCCTGTCACAAGAGACCCAGTACTTC.

This rearrangement joins TRBV27 to TRBJ2-5; D is possibly TRBD1 (6 bases). The length of the CDR3 is 15 residues. Deletions cut 2 bases from V and 2 bases from J, with 12 bases between. CDR1 and CDR2 from the germline V gene are MNHEY and SMNVEV (reference sequence). In DNA form, the CDR3 reads TGTGCCAGCAGTTTAGGTCAGGGGACGCAAGAGACCCAGTACTTC. It translates to CASSLGQGTQETQYF.

This clonotype was counted many times. The gene calls are TRBV9 and TRBJ1-1; D is unclear. V was pared by 0 bases and J by 1 base, with 7 bases between. This CDR3 is 14 amino acids long. The germline CDR1 and CDR2 sequences are SGDLS and YYNGEE. The CDR3 DNA reads TGTGCCAGCAGCGTAGATCGACGGAACACTGAAGCTTTCTTT. It encodes CASSVDRRNTEAFF.

This clonotype was counted many times. The genes are TRBV5-6 and TRBJ2-1; D ambiguous. From germline, CDR1 is SGHDT and CDR2 YYEEEE. The germline V and J ends were trimmed by 3 bases and 8 bases, with 9 bases remaining between them. The CDR3 has 12 residues. The CDR3 here is CASSYDTHEQFF. CDR3 nucleotide sequence: TGTGCCAGCAGCTATGACACACATGAGCAGTTCTTC.

As to this clonotype: A much larger clone is a single base away; this may be a read error. This chain uses TRBV2 with TRBJ1-2; D gene ambiguous. The CDR3 covers 14 residues. V lost 6 bases and J lost 1, with 12 bases in between. Germline V gene lookup returns CDR1 SNHLY and CDR2 FYNNEI. In DNA form, the CDR3 reads TGTGCCAGCAGAAGACGGACCTATAACTATGGCTACACCTTC. It translates to CASRRRTYNYGYTF.